This entry lists 6 T cell receptor beta chains sequenced from one sample in a study of shared clonotypes between healthy human individuals. The data were produced by immunoSEQ multiplex PCR, yet TCRdb's version contains in-frame clones alone and is incomplete. The data show around 750,000 clones, roughly 70% seen once. Specimen: memory CD4+ T cells sorted from blood. The subset was: CD45RA-negative fraction. Source of these receptors: a woman aged 25 to 45 in good health.

As regards this clone: Other DNA sequences in this sample translate to the same CDR3. The chain employs TRBV5-1 and TRBJ2-7; 14 bases are a match to TRBD2. The CDR3 covers 16 residues. Unmatched junction bases numbered 2, after V lost 0 bases and J lost 3 bases. Germline lookup yields CDR1 SGHRS and CDR2 YFSETQ. The CDR3 DNA reads as TGCGCCAGCAGCTTGGGACTAGCGGGAGGGCTCTACGAGCAGTACTTC. Translating it yields CASSLGLAGGLYEQYF.

This clone was recorded a few times. V is TRBV6-5 and J is TRBJ2-3; D is perhaps TRBD2 (5 bases). CDR3 length equals 15 residues. V lost 6 bases to trimming and J lost 5 bases, with 18 bases between them. The germline V gene encodes CDR1 MNHEY and CDR2 SVGAGI. CDR3 sequence: CASRPGRAPGDTQYF. The DNA of the CDR3 is TGTGCCAGCAGGCCCGGGCGGGCCCCGGGAGATACGCAGTATTTT.

This clone was found a few times. The chain employs TRBV28 and TRBJ1-1; a weak D match, TRBD1 (5 bases). Germline V gene data show CDR1 as MDHEN and CDR2 as SYDVKM. The CDR3 covers 13 residues. Trimming shortened V by 7 bases and J by 1 base, and 10 bases separated the two germline ends. The CDR3 sequence: CASKGQENTEAFF. The CDR3 DNA reads as TGTGCCAGCAAGGGGCAGGAGAACACTGAAGCTTTCTTT.

This clone has just a few counts. Other DNA sequences of this sample code for an identical CDR3. This chain's CDR3 is CASSLDSNEKLFF. CDR3 bases: TGTGCCAGCTCTCTCGACAGCAATGAAAAACTGTTTTTT. This sequence joins TRBV18 and TRBJ1-4, with D perhaps TRBD1 (5 bases). The V gene's germline CDR1 is KGHSH and CDR2 LQKENI. This CDR3 is built from 13 residues. V gave up 6 bases and J gave up 5 bases, with 10 bases separating them.

J is TRBJ1-2 and V is TRBV18; TRBD1 aligns across 7 bases. The CDR3 runs to 15 residues. Germline lookup yields CDR1 KGHSH and CDR2 LQKENI. Trimming removed 5 bases from V and 2 bases from J; junction bases left unmatched: 8. Written as DNA, the CDR3 is TGTGCCAGCTCAGCGAGACAGGGCAGCAACTATGGCTACACCTTC. This codes for CASSARQGSNYGYTF. Combining the CDR3 with reference TRBV18 and TRBJ1-2 gives the whole variable domain NAGVMQNPRHLVRRRGQEARLRCSPMKGHSHVYWYRQLPEEGLKFMVYLQKENIIDESGMPKERFSAEFPKEGPSILRIQQVVRGDSAAYFCASSARQGSNYGYTFGSGTRLTVV.

This chain uses TRBV6-1 with TRBJ2-5; D is perhaps TRBD1 (5 bases). Trimming left V 8 bases short and J 5 bases short, with 18 bases between. The CDR3 runs to 14 residues. Germline values: CDR1 MNHNS, CDR2 SASEGT. DNA for the CDR3: TGTGCCAGCGGAACAGGTTCCCGGCGGGAGACCCAGTACTTC. Translated: CASGTGSRRETQYF.